This section outlines one TCR beta chain sequence together with its context. Antigen unknown. The sample belongs to a study of cytomegalovirus exposure and HLA in healthy donors. With 60 Vbeta and 13 Jbeta primers, the PCR was carried out. Sequencing was performed with immunoSEQ multiplex PCR; in TCRdb, only in-frame clones are kept and a portion is missing. The repertoire has more than 150,000 clones, around 85% of them found once; the top ten carry roughly 6.3%. The germline V gene has CDR1 LGHNA and CDR2 YSLEER. Trimming pared 4 bases from V and 8 bases from J, leaving 12 bases between. This CDR3 region has 13 residues. Study-wide results and limits: About 87% or about 30% of the time was how often most TCR beta V segments were productive, according to an earlier analysis. When analyzed later, a missense DCLRE1C variant was found to be linked to TCR beta V- and J-gene trimming. By HLA locus, TCR association rates varied in a later analysis, with DRB1 showing the most and HLA-C the fewest.

Nominal health characterized the donors when sampled, though unrecorded immune exposures were likely. The J gene is TRBJ2-1, the V gene TRBV4-3; no firm D call. This TCR came from a man aged 35 to 55 in good health and CMV-seropositive. What was sequenced was PBMCs. The CDR3 region is CASSLRLGDEQFF. The DNA for the CDR3 is TGCGCCAGCAGCCTACGACTCGGCGATGAGCAGTTCTTC.